This T cell receptor beta chain was profiled in a study of blood T cell repertoires in COVID-19. At the level of the study: Donors in the United States, Italy and Spain gave samples during acute or convalescent COVID-19.

Only in-frame clones appear in the TCRdb table, and some are missing; sequencing was by immunoSEQ multiplex PCR. Among about 180,000 clones listed, around 85% were seen once. The V end was cut by 4 bases, the J end by 9 bases, with 13 bases between. This CDR3 is built from 13 residues. Germline V CDR1 and CDR2: SGHDN, FVKESK. This clone has only one observation. Sequencing used PBMCs or T cells enriched from blood (not recorded which). The source is a man aged 35-49 years who had recovered from COVID-19. The V and J genes are TRBV14 and TRBJ1-5; the D is unclear. CDR3 loop: CASSRLRTGPQHF. The CDR3 DNA follows: TGTGCCAGCAGCCGACTCAGAACTGGGCCCCAGCATTTT.